This TCR beta chain was identified in a study of blood T cell repertoires in COVID-19. Whole-study context: Some COVID-19 samples were acute and others convalescent; all came from the United States, Italy and Spain. In each case, the material was cDNA or gDNA derived from T cells, B-cell-depleted T cells, or PBMCs.

Original processing methods: Amplified reference gene primers provided the basis for estimating nucleated cell counts. Using immunoSEQ multiplex PCR, the repertoire was profiled, and TCRdb retains in-frame clones only, with some absent. From that table come the V and J calls and clone size; the DNA was used to work out D and trimming. The sample records approximately 260,000 clones, over 80% being singletons. Germline CDR1 reads SGHNT; CDR2 reads YYREEE (reference sequence). This CDR3 region has 12 residues. V shed 4 bases and J shed 6 bases, with 5 bases lying between them. Seattle participants joined during active infection and were tracked over time.

Sequencing was carried out using peripheral blood. The chain has TRBV5-4 and TRBJ1-6; D is undetermined. The TCR sequence derives from an older woman with COVID-19, enrolled during active disease. CDR3 DNA: TGTGCCAGCAGCGCGGCTAATTCACCCCTCCACTTT. This sequence encodes CASSAANSPLHF.